The clone carrying this T cell receptor (beta chain) appeared many times. One entry per CDR3 protein, called by TCRdb with MiXCR from the PCR reads. Here the sample spans roughly 19,000 distinct CDR3 sequences, more than 40% being singletons. V gave up 3 bases and J gave up 7 bases, with 13 bases separating them. This CDR3 comprises 15 residues. The germline CDR1 and CDR2 sequences are SGHTA and FQGTGA. This entry comes from a study of tumor-infiltrating lymphocytes in oesophageal squamous cell carcinoma. The sequence derives from a male donor with esophageal squamous cell carcinoma. This chain joins TRBV7-3 and TRBJ1-6; D is perhaps TRBD1 (5 bases). The sequencing input was normal esophageal tissue next to the tumor. Here the CDR3 DNA reads TGTGCCAGCAGCTTGTATGGGGGGTCCAATTCACCCCTCCACTTT. Translation gives CASSLYGGSNSPLHF.